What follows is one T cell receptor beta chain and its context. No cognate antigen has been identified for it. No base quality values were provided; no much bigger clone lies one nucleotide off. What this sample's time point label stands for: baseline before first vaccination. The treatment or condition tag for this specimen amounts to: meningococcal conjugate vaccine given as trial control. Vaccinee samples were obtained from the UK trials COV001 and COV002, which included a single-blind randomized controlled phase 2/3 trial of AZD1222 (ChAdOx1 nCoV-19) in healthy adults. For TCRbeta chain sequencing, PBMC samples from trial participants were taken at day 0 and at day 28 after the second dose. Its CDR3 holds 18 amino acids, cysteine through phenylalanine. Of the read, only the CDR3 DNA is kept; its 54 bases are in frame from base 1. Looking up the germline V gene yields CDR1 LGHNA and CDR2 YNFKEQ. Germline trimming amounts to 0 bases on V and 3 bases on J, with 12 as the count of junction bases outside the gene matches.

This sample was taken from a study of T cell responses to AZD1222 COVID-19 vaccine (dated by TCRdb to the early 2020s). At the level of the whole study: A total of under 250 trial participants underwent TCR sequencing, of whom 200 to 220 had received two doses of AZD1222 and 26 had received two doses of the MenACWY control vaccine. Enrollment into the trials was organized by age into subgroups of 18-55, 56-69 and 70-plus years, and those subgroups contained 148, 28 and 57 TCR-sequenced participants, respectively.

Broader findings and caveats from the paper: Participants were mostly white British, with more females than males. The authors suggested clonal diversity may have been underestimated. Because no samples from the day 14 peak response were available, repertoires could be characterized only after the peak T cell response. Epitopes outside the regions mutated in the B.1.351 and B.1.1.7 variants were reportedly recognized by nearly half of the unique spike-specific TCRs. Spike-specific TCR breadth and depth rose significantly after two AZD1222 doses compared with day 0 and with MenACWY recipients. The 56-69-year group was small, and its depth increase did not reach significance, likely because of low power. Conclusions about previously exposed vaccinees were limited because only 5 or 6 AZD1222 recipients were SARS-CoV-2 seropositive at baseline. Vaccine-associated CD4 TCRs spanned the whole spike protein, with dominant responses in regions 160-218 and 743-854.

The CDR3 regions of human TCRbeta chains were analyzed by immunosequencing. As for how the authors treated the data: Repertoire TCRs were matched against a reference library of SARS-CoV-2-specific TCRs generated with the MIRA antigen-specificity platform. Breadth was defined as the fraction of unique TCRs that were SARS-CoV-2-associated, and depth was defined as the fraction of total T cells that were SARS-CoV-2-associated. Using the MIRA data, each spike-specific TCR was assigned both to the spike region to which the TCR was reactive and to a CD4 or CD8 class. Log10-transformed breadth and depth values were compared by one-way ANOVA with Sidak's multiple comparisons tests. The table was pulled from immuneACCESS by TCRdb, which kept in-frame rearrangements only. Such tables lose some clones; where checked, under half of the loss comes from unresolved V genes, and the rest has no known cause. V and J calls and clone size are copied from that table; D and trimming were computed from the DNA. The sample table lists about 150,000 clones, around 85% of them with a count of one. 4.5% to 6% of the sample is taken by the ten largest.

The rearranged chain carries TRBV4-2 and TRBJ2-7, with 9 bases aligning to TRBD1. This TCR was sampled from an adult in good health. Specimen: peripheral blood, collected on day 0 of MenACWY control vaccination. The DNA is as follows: TGTGCCAGCAGCCAAGATCGTAGCACATCGGGACAGGGCTACGAGCAGTACTTC. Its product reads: CASSQDRSTSGQGYEQYF.